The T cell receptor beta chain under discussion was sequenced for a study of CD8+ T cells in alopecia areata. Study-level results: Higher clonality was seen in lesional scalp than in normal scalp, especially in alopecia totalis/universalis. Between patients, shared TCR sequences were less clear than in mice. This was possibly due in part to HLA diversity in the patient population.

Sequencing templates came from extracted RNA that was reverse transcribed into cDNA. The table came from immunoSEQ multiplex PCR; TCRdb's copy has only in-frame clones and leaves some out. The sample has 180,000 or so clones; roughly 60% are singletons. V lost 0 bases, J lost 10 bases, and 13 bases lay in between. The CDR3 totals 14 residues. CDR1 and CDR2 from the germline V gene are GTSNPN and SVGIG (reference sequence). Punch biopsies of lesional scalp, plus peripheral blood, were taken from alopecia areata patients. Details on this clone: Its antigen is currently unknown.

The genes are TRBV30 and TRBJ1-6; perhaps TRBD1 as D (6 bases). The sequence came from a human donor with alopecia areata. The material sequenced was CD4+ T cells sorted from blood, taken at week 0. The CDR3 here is CAWSVQGGGSPLHF. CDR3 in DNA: TGTGCCTGGAGTGTACAAGGGGGGGGATCACCCCTCCACTTT.